This TCR beta chain was identified in a study of spatial heterogeneity in lung cancer (dated by TCRdb to between 2018 and 2020). Study-level background: Beta-chain transcripts were consistently detected in greater numbers than alpha-chain transcripts, which likely reflects a higher abundance of beta-chain transcripts. In the raw uncorrected reads, each unique combination of TCR and UMI appeared more than ten times on average. In non-small cell lung cancer, the study quantitatively compared TCR alpha and beta repertoires across several tumor regions, matched nontumor lung, and blood. Nonsynonymous mutation counts, determined by whole-exome sequencing of tumor tissue, were related to features of the TCR repertoire. At surgery, both alpha and beta chains were TCR-sequenced in roughly 200 tumor regions, over 61 matched nontumor lung samples and around 50 PBMC samples. Here is what the overall study found, with its caveats: Ubiquitous expanded tumor TCRs showed up in blood more often at tumor resection than at routine follow-up. Confirming at a functional level the hypothesis that regional TCRs recognize regional mutations was considered to require additional single-cell paired TCR alpha and beta sequencing.

Receptor libraries were prepared by 5' RACE. For sequencing, a NextSeq 500 was employed. In the TCR library protocol, a unique molecular identifier was attached to each TCR cDNA molecule so that PCR and sequencing errors could be corrected. As for how the authors treated the data: Decombinator tools were used for TCR identification, UMI-based error correction and CDR3 extraction. TCRs above a frequency of 2 per 1,000, corresponding to the top 1% of the tumor frequency distribution, were defined as expanded. Rényi diversity was computed with the R vegan package after subsampling each repertoire 100 times to 5,000 TCRs. CDR3 similarity networks were built from amino acid triplet string-kernel similarity, connecting CDR3s with pairwise similarity above 0.82. The public reads were reprocessed in TCRdb via fastp at Q25 and MiXCR, keeping in-frame beta chains. Rows merge per CDR3 protein into single entries with the most common DNA and genes. TCRdb, not the authors, supplied the V and J calls. This sample has more than 30,000 distinct CDR3 sequences in its table, and approximately 5.6% of those were observed once. The top ten constitute approximately 25% of the sample.

This clonotype came up many times. Its specific antigen is unknown. No quality values exist for individual bases; no much larger clone is one base distant. Reading the label with the study, this specimen's time point is: sample taken at primary tumor resection. Samples were obtained from approximately 77 patients with early-stage, untreated non-small cell lung cancer from the lung TRACERx cohort. Without any cell sorting, TCR sequencing was performed on whole RNA extracted either from tumor and nontumor lung tissue or from cryopreserved PBMC samples. A patient was chosen for TCR sequencing only when enough RNA was available from at least two tumor regions. The starting material was PBMCs, obtained at surgery. The source of this sequence is a female donor with early-stage non-small cell lung cancer.

The CDR3 protein is CATSREERSYEQYF. DNA sequence: TGTGCCACCAGCAGAGAGGAGAGAAGCTACGAGCAGTACTTC. The V and J genes are TRBV15 and TRBJ2-7; no confident D gene assignment can be made. The V end loses 0 bases and the J end loses 3 bases, and a stretch of 9 bases separates them. Sequences LNHNV (CDR1) and YYDKDF (CDR2) are obtained from the germline V gene (reference sequence). The CDR3, from cysteine to phenylalanine, totals 14 residues. Solely the CDR3 DNA is kept, with 42 bases framed from the first base.